Shown below are 17 T cell receptor beta chains from a single sample sequenced in a study of cytomegalovirus exposure and HLA in healthy donors. Primers: 60 Vbeta forward and 13 Jbeta reverse. Produced via immunoSEQ multiplex PCR; TCRdb's table is partial and in-frame only. Of some 90,000 clones listed, just over 75% were seen once; the top ten hold under 0.75%. The sequenced sample was PBMCs. The origin of the receptors is a man aged 30-40 years in good health and CMV-seronegative.

CDR3 region: CASSEGTSGGGTDTQYF. DNA for the CDR3: TGTGCCAGCAGCGAAGGGACTAGCGGGGGGGGCACAGATACGCAGTATTTT. The rearrangement links TRBV9 to TRBJ2-3, with 16 positions matching TRBD2. The germline CDR1 and CDR2 sequences are SGDLS and YYNGEE. The trim removed 3 bases at V and 1 base at J, leaving 2 bases unmatched. There are 17 residues in the CDR3.

CDR3 sequence reads: CSVAPQGGGEKLFF. The CDR3 DNA is TGCAGCGTTGCACCACAGGGTGGTGGGGAAAAACTGTTTTTT. The chain has TRBV29-1 and TRBJ1-4; a weak D match, TRBD1 (6 bases). The CDR3 runs 14 residues. V lost 4 bases and J lost 8, with 17 bases in between. CDR1 is SQVTM, CDR2 ANQGSEA, per germline.

This chain links TRBV19 with TRBJ1-2; 8 bases map to TRBD1. Per the germline V gene, CDR1 is LNHDA and CDR2 is SQIVND (reference sequence). The CDR3 totals 15 residues. Unmatched junction bases numbered 6, after V lost 5 bases and J lost 1 base. The CDR3 spells CASSPGQELNYGYTF. The CDR3, as DNA: TGTGCCAGTAGTCCGGGACAGGAGCTTAACTATGGCTACACCTTC.

V is TRBV6-1 and J is TRBJ2-2, with D possibly TRBD2 on 6 matching bases. V was clipped by 1 base and J by 1 base, with 13 bases between them. CDR3 length: 17 residues. In germline, CDR1 is MNHNS, CDR2 SASEGT. DNA of the CDR3: TGTGCCAGCAGTGAAGGACGGGGACTGATGAACACCGGGGAGCTGTTTTTT. Translated, it gives CASSEGRGLMNTGELFF.

The chain combines TRBV29-1 with TRBJ1-1; possibly TRBD1 for D (5 bases). This CDR3 has 13 amino acids. Per the germline V gene, CDR1 is SQVTM and CDR2 is ANQGSEA. V shed 3 bases and J shed 4 bases, with 12 bases lying between them. The CDR3 reads CSVDEGARTEAFF. The CDR3 DNA sequence: TGCAGCGTTGACGAAGGGGCCCGCACTGAAGCTTTCTTT.

The chain combines TRBV11-3 with TRBJ1-1; unclear D gene. Germline V CDR1 and CDR2: SGHNT, YENEEA. The CDR3 is 17 amino acids. V was shortened by 0 bases and J by 1 base, with 15 bases between the two germline ends. CDR3 protein: CASSLDRRVDGNTEAFF. CDR3 DNA sequence: TGTGCCAGCAGCTTAGATCGCCGGGTCGACGGGAACACTGAAGCTTTCTTT.

The J gene is TRBJ2-2, the V gene TRBV19; tentative D call: TRBD2 (6 bases). Germline lookup yields CDR1 LNHDA and CDR2 SQIVND (reference sequence). Trimming left V 7 bases short and J 4 bases short, with 13 bases between. The CDR3 totals 14 residues. The CDR3 DNA reads as TGTGCCAGTAAAATTGACGGGAGCACCGGGGAGCTGTTTTTT. Amino acid sequence: CASKIDGSTGELFF.

This clone was picked up many times. This chain joins TRBV11-2 and TRBJ1-2; unclear D gene. Trimming removed 7 bases at V and 4 bases at J, with 22 bases between. Looked up from germline, CDR1 is SGHAT and CDR2 is FQNNGV. CDR3 length: 16 amino acids. The CDR3 sequence is CASNLLRGRRGYGYTF. CDR3 sequence (DNA): TGTGCCAGCAACCTCCTTAGAGGGCGACGAGGCTATGGCTACACCTTC.

The chain links TRBV10-3 to TRBJ1-2; 9 bases line up with TRBD1. CDR1 ENHRY and CDR2 SYGVKD come from the germline V gene. Germline trimming cut 5 bases from V and 6 bases from J; bases unmatched to any gene: 13. CDR3 length equals 16 residues. CDR3 bases: TGTGCCATCAGTTCCCCCCGGGACAGGGTGTTCCATGGCTACACCTTC. Protein: CAISSPRDRVFHGYTF.

The V gene is TRBV6-5, the J gene TRBJ1-1; D call uncertain. V was shortened by 8 bases and J by 6 bases, with 16 bases between the two germline ends. The length of the CDR3 is 13 residues. Germline V CDR1 and CDR2: MNHEY, SVGAGI. CDR3 sequence (DNA): TGTGCCAGCCGCCCCGGGAAGGGCCCTGAAGCTTTCTTT. Its translation is CASRPGKGPEAFF.

This clone was detected only a few times. One end of the junction does not line up with germline, which may come from a read error. V gene TRBV6-1 combines with J gene TRBJ1-2; 7 bases align to TRBD1. CDR3 length equals 19 residues. Germline-derived CDR1 and CDR2 are MNHNS and SASEGT. The CDR3 sequence: CASSDPYSGQRIAKYGYTF. The DNA of the CDR3 is TGTGCCAGCAGTGACCCCTACTCGGGACAGCGGATAGCTAAATATGGCTACACCTTC.

The chain combines TRBV7-9 with TRBJ2-7; 7 nucleotides align to TRBD1. This CDR3 has 16 amino acids. V dropped 4 bases and J dropped 2; count of bases not matched to a gene: 11. Looked up from germline, CDR1 is SEHNR and CDR2 is FQNEAQ (reference sequence). CDR3 nucleotides: TGTGCCAGCAGCTACCTACAGGGGTCCTTACCCTACGAGCAGTACTTC. It encodes CASSYLQGSLPYEQYF.

The rearrangement joins TRBV2 to TRBJ1-4, with 8 bases aligning to TRBD1. The CDR3 is made up of 13 amino acids. Germline V gives CDR1 SNHLY, CDR2 FYNNEI. Trimming took 6 bases from V and 7 from J; bases not matched to a gene: 4. The DNA of the CDR3 is TGTGCCAGCAGGGGACAGGAAGGTGAAAAACTGTTTTTT. Translating it yields CASRGQEGEKLFF.

J is TRBJ2-1 and V is TRBV5-4; 7 nucleotides agree with TRBD2. The CDR3 length is 17 residues. V shed 4 bases, J shed 0 bases, and the junction held 10 bases outside the gene matches. Germline values: CDR1 SGHNT, CDR2 YYREEE (reference sequence). The CDR3 here is CASSPGEGSGSYNEQFF. The DNA for the CDR3 is TGTGCCAGCAGCCCCGGGGAGGGATCGGGCTCCTACAATGAGCAGTTCTTC.

The chain combines TRBV4-1 with TRBJ1-5; the match to TRBD1 covers 10 bases. The V and J ends lost 4 bases and 9 bases, in that order; junction bases with no gene match: 12. Germline loops: CDR1 MGHRA, CDR2 YSYEKL. The CDR3 covers 16 residues. This chain's CDR3 is CASSREGQGISGPQHF. CDR3 DNA: TGCGCCAGCAGCCGGGAGGGACAGGGGATTTCGGGGCCCCAGCATTTT.

This clone showed up just a few times. The chain recombines TRBV7-9 with TRBJ1-1, with 7 bases that match TRBD1. The CDR3 is 16 amino acids. The germline V gene encodes CDR1 SEHNR and CDR2 FQNEAQ (reference sequence). After removal of 5 bases from V and 6 bases from J, the junction contained 15 bases not matched to a gene. DNA of the CDR3: TGTGCCAGCAGCCGGACAGGAGGTGCCCGAGTCGCTGAAGCTTTCTTT. Translating gives CASSRTGGARVAEAFF.

The V call is TRBV7-2, the J call TRBJ1-1; D not resolved. The V gene's germline CDR1 is SGHTA and CDR2 FQGNSA. V lost 8 bases and J 1 base, leaving 11 bases between the germline ends. The CDR3 runs 13 residues. The CDR3: CASRRLRNTEAFF. CDR3 sequence (DNA): TGTGCCAGCCGGAGGTTGCGGAACACTGAAGCTTTCTTT.